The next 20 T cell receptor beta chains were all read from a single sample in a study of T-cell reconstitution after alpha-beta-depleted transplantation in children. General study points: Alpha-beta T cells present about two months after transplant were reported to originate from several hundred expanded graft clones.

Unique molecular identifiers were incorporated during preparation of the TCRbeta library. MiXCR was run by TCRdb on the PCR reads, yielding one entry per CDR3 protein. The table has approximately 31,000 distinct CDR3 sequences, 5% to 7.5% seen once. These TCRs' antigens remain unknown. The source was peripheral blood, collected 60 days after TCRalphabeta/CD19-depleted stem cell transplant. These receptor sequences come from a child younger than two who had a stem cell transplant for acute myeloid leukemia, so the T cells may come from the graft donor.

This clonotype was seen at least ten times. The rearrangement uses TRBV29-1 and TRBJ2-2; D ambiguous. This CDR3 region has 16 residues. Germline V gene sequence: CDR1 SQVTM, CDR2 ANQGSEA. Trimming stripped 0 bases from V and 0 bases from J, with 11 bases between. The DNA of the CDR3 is TGCAGCGTTGAAGACAGGACCGGTCCGAACACCGGGGAGCTGTTTTTT. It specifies CSVEDRTGPNTGELFF.

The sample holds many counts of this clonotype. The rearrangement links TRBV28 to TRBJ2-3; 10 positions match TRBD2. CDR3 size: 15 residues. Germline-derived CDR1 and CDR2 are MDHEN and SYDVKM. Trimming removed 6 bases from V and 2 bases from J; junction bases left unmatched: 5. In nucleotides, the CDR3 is TGTGCCAGCAGATCCGGGACTAGCGTCACAGATACGCAGTATTTT. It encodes CASRSGTSVTDTQYF.

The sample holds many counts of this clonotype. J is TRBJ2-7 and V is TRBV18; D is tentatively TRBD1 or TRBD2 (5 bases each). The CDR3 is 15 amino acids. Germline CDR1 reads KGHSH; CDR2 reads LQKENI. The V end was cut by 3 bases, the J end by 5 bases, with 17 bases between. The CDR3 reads CASSPTRGEGHEQYF. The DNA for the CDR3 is TGTGCCAGCTCACCTACCCGGGGAGAGGGGCACGAGCAGTACTTC.

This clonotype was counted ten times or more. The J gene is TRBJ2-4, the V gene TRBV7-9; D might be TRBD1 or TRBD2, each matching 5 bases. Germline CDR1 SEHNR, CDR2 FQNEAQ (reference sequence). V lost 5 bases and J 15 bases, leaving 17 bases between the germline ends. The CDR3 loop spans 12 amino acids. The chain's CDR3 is CASSLPGTFVYF. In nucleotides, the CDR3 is TGTGCCAGCAGCCTACCGGGGACGTTCGTGTACTTC.

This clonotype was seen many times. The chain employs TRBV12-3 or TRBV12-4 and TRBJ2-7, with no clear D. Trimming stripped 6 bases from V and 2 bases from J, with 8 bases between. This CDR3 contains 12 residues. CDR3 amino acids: CASRYEAYEQYF. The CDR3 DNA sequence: TGTGCCAGCAGATACGAGGCCTACGAGCAGTACTTC.

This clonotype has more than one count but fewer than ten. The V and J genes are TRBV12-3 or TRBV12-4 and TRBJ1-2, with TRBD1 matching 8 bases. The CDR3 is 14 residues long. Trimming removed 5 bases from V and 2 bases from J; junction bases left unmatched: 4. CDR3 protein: CASSGQGKNYGYTF. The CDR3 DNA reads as TGTGCCAGCAGTGGACAGGGAAAAAACTATGGCTACACCTTC.

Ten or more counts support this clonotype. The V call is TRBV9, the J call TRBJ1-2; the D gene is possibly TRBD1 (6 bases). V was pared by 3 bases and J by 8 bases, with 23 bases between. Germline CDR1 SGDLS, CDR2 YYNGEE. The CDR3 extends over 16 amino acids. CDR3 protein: CASSEGKAGVETGYTF. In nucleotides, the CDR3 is TGTGCCAGCAGCGAAGGCAAAGCAGGGGTGGAAACGGGCTACACCTTC.

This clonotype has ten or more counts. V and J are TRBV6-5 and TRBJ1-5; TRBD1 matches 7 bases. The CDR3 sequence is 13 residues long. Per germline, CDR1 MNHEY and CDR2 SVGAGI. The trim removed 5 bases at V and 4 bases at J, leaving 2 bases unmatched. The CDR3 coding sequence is TGTGCCAGCAGTCGACAGGGAAATCAGCCCCAGCATTTT. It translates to CASSRQGNQPQHF.

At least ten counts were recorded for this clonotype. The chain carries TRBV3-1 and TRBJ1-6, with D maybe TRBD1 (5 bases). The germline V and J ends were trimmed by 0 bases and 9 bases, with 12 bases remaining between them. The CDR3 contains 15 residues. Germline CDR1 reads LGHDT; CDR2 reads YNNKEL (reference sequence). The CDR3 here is CASSQDRGTGSPLHF. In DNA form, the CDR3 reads TGTGCCAGCAGCCAAGATAGAGGGACCGGTTCACCCCTCCACTTT.

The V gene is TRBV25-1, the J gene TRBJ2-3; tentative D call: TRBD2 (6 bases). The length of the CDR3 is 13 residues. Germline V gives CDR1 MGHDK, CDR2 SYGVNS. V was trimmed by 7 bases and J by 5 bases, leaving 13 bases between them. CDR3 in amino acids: CASMGGMGDTQYF. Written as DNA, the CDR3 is TGTGCCAGCATGGGCGGGATGGGAGATACGCAGTATTTT.

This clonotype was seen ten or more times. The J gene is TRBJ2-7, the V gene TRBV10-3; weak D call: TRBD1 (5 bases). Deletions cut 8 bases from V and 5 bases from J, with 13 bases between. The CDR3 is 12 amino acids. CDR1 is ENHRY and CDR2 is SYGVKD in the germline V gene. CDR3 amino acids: CAILRSRDEQYF. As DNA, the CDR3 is TGTGCCATCTTGAGGTCCAGGGACGAGCAGTACTTC.

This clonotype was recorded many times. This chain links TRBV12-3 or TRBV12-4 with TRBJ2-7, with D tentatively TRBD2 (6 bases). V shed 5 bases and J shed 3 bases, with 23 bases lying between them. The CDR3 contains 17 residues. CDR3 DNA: TGTGCCAGCAGTCGCGGGACCGGGAGTAAGGTAGTCTACGAGCAGTACTTC. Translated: CASSRGTGSKVVYEQYF.

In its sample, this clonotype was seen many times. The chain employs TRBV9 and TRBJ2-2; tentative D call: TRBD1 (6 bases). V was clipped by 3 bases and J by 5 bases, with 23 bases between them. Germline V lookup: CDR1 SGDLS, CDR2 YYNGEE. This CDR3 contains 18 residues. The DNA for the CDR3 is TGTGCCAGCAGCGGGGGGCCAGCGAGCGGCCGTCTAACCGGGGAGCTGTTTTTT. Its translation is CASSGGPASGRLTGELFF.

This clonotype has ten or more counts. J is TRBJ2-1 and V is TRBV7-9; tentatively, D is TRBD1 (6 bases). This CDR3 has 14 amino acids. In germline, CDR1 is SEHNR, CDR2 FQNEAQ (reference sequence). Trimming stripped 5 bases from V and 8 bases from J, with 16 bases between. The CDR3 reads CASSVRTVPYEQFF. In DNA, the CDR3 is TGTGCCAGCAGCGTCCGGACAGTACCGTATGAGCAGTTCTTC.

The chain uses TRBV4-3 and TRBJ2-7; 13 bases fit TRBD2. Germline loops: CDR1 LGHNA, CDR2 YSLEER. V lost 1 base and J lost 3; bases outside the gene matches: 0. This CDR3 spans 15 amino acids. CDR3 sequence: CASSQGLAGGYEQYF. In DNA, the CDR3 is TGCGCCAGCAGCCAAGGACTAGCGGGAGGCTACGAGCAGTACTTC.

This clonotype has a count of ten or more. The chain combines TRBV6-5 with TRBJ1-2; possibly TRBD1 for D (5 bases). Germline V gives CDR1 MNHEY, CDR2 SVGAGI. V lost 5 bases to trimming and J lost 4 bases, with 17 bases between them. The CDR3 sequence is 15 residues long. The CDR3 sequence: CASSITPPGTYGYTF. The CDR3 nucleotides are TGTGCCAGCAGTATAACTCCACCGGGGACCTATGGCTACACCTTC.

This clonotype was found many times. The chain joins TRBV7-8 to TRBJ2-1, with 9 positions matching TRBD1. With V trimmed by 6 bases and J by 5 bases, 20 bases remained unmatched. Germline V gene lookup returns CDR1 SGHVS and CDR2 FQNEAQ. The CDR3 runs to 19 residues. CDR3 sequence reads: CASRRLSRTTGTGNNEQFF. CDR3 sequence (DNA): TGTGCCAGCAGACGCCTATCCCGCACTACCGGGACAGGGAACAATGAGCAGTTCTTC.

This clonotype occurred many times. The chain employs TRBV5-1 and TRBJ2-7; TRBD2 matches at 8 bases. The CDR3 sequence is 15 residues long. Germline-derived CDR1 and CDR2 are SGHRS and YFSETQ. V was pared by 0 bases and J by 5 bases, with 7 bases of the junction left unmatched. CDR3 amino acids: CASSLGSGSGDEQYF. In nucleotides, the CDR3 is TGCGCCAGCAGCTTGGGAAGTGGTAGCGGGGACGAGCAGTACTTC.

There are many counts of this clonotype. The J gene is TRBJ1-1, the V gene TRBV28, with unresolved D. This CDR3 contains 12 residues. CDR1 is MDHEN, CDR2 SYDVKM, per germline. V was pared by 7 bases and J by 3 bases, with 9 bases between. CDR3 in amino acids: CASKGWDTEAFF. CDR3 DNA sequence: TGTGCCAGCAAAGGGTGGGACACTGAAGCTTTCTTT.

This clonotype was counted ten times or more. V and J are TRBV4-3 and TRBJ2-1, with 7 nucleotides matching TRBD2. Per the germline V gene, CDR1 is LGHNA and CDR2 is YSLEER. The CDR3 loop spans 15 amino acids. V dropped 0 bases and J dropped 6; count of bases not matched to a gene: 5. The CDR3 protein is CASSQDGLGGNEQFF. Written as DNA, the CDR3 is TGCGCCAGCAGCCAAGATGGACTAGGAGGCAATGAGCAGTTCTTC.